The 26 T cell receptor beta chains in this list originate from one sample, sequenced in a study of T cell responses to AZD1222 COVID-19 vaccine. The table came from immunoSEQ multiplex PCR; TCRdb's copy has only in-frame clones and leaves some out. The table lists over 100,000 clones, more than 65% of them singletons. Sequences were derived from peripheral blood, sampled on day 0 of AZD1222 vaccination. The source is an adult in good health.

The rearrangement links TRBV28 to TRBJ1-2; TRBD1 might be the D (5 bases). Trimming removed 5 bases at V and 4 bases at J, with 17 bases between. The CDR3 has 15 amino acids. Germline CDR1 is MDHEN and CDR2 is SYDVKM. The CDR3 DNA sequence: TGTGCCAGCAGTCTCCCCTCCGGGACGGTCTATGGCTACACCTTC. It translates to CASSLPSGTVYGYTF.

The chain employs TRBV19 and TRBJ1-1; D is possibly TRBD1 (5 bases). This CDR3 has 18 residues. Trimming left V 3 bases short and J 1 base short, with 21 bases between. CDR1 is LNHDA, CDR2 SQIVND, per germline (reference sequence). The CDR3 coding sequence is TGTGCCAGTAGTATCTTAGGAGCAGGGATGGGGCCGAACACTGAAGCTTTCTTT. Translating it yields CASSILGAGMGPNTEAFF.

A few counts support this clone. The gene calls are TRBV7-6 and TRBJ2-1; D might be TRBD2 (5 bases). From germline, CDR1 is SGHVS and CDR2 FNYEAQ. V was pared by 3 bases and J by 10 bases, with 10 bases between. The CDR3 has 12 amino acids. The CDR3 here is CASSFNSGEQFF. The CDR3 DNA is TGTGCCAGCAGCTTTAACTCGGGGGAGCAGTTCTTC.

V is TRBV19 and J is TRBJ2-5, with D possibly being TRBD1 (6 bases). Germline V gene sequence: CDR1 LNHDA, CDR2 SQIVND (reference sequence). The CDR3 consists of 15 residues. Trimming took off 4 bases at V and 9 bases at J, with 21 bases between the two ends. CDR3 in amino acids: CASSNPGTRGGAQYF. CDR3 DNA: TGTGCCAGTAGTAACCCCGGGACACGAGGTGGGGCCCAGTACTTC.

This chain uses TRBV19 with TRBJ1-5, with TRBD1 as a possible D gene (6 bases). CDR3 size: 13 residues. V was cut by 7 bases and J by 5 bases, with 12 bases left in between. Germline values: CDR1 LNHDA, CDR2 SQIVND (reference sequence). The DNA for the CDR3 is TGTGCCAGTAACCACAGGGTCTATCAGCCCCAGCATTTT. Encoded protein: CASNHRVYQPQHF.

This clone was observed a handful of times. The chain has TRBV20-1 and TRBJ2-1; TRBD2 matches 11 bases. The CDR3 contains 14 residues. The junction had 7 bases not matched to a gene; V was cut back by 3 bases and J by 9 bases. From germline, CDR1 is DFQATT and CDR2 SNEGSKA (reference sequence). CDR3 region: CSASTSGRFSEQFF. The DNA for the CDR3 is TGCAGTGCTAGTACTAGCGGGAGATTTAGTGAGCAGTTCTTC.

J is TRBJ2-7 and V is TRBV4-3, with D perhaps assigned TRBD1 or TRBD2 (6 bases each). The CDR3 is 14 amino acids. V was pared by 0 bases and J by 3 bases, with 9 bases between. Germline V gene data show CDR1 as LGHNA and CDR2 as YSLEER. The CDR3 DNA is TGCGCCAGCAGCCAAGATGAGGGGGGCTACGAGCAGTACTTC. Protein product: CASSQDEGGYEQYF.

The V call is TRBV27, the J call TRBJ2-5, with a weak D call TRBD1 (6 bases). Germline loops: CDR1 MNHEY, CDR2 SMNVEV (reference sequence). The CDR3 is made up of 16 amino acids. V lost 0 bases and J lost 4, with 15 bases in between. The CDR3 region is CASSLSGTGFAETQYF. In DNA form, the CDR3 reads TGTGCCAGCAGTTTATCGGGAACAGGGTTTGCAGAGACCCAGTACTTC.

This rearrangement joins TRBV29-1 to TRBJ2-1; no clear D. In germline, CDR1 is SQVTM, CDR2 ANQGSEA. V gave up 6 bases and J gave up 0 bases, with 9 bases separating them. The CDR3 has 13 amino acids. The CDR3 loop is CSVYLFSYNEQFF. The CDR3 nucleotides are TGCAGCGTCTACTTGTTCTCCTACAATGAGCAGTTCTTC.

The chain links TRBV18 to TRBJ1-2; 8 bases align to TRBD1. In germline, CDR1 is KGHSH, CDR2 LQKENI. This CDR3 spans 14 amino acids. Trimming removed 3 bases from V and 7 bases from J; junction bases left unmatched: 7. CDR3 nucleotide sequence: TGTGCCAGCTCACCCGGACAGGGAGAGTCTGGCTACACCTTC. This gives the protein CASSPGQGESGYTF.

CDR3 sequence: CASSLSGVGGYTF. The DNA of the CDR3 is TGTGCCAGCAGCTTGAGCGGTGTGGGTGGCTACACCTTC. The chain is built from TRBV11-2 and TRBJ1-2; D call uncertain. Per germline, CDR1 SGHAT and CDR2 FQNNGV. The CDR3 is 13 amino acids. V lost 3 bases and J lost 7, with 12 bases in between.

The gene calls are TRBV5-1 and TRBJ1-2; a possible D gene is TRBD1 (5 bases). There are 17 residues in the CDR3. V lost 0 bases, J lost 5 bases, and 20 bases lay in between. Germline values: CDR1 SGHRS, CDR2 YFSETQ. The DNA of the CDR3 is TGCGCCAGCAGCTTGGGGAACTCCGGGACGTCTACTTATGGCTACACCTTC. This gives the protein CASSLGNSGTSTYGYTF.

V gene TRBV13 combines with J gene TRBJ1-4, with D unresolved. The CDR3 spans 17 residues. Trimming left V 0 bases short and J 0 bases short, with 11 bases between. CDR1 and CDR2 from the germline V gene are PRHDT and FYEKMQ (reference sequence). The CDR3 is CASSLGLLAATNEKLFF. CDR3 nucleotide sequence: TGTGCCAGCAGCTTAGGGTTATTGGCCGCAACTAATGAAAAACTGTTTTTT.

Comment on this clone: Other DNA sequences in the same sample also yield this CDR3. DNA of the CDR3: TGCGCCAGCAGCTTGGACAGGGGCGGAACTGAAGCTTTCTTT. This translates into CASSLDRGGTEAFF. The J gene is TRBJ1-1, the V gene TRBV5-1; 7 positions match TRBD1. Germline trimming cut 0 bases from V and 5 bases from J; bases unmatched to any gene: 4. The CDR3 runs to 14 residues. Germline V CDR1 and CDR2: SGHRS, YFSETQ.

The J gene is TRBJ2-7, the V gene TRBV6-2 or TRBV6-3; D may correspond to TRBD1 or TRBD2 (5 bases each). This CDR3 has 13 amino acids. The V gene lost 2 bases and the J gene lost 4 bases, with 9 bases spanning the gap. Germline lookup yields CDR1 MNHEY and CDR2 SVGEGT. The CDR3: CASSYNGGYEQYF. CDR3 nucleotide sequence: TGTGCCAGCAGTTACAATGGGGGATACGAGCAGTACTTC.

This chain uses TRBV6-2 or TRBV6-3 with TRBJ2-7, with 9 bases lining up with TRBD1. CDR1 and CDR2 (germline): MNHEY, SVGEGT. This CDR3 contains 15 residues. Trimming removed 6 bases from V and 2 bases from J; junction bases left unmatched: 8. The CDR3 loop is CASSRPGTGTYEQYF. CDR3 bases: TGTGCCAGCAGCCGACCCGGGACAGGGACCTACGAGCAGTACTTC.

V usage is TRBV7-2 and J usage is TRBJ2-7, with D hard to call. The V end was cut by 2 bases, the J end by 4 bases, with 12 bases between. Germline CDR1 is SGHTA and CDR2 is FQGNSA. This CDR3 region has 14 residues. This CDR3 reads CASSLKSEGYEQYF. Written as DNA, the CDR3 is TGTGCCAGCAGCTTAAAGTCTGAAGGTTACGAGCAGTACTTC.

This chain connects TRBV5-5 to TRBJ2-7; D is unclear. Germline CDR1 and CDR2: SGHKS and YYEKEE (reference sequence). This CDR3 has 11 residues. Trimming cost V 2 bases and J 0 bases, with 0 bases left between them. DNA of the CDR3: TGTGCCAGCAGCTTCTCCTACGAGCAGTACTTC. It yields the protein CASSFSYEQYF.

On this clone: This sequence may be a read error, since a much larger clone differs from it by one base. The CDR3 region has the DNA TGTGCCAGCGGGACAGGGTCCTACGAGCAGTACTTC. It codes for CASGTGSYEQYF. The chain employs TRBV28 and TRBJ2-7; 9 bases match TRBD1. With 8 bases clipped from V and 1 base from J, the junction kept 0 bases outside the gene matches. Germline V gene data show CDR1 as MDHEN and CDR2 as SYDVKM. This CDR3 is built from 12 residues.

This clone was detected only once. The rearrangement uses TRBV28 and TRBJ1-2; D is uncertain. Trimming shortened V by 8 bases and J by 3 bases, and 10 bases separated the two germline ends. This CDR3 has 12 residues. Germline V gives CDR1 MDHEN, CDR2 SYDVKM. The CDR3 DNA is TGTGCCAGCCAGCGACGGGACTATGGCTACACCTTC. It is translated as CASQRRDYGYTF.

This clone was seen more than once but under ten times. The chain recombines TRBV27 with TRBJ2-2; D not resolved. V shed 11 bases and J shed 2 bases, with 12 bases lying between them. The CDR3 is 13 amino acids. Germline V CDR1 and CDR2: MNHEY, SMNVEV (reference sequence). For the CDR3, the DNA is TGTGCCGGCGCTGACTCTAACACCGGGGAGCTGTTTTTT. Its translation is CAGADSNTGELFF.

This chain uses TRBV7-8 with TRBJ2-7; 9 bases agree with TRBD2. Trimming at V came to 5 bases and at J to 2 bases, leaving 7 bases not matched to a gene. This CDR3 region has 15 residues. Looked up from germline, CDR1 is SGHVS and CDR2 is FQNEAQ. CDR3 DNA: TGTGCCAGCAGCCCCATAGCGGGAGCCCCCTACGAGCAGTACTTC. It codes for CASSPIAGAPYEQYF.

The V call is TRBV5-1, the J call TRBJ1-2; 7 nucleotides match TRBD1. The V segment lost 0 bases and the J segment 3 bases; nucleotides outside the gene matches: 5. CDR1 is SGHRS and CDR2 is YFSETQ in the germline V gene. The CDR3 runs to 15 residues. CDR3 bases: TGCGCCAGCAGCTTGGATTCAGGGGGGTACTATGGCTACACCTTC. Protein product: CASSLDSGGYYGYTF.

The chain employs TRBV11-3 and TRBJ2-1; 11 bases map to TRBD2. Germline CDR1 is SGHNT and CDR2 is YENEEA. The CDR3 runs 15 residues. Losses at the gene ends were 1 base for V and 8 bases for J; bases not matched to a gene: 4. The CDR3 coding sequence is TGTGCCAGCAGCTTAGGGCTAGCGGGAGGCGATGAGCAGTTCTTC. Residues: CASSLGLAGGDEQFF.

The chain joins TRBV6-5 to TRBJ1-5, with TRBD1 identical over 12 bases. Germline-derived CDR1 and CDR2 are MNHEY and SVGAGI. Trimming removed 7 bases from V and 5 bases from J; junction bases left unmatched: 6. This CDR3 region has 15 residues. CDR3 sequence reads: CASKPGQGADQPQHF. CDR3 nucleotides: TGTGCCAGCAAGCCGGGACAGGGGGCTGATCAGCCCCAGCATTTT.

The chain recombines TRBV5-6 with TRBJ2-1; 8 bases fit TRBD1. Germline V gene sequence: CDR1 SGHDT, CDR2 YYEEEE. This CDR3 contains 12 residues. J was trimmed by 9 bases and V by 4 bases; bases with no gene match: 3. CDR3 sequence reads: CASSTDRGEQFF. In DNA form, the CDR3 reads TGTGCCAGCAGCACCGACAGGGGTGAGCAGTTCTTC. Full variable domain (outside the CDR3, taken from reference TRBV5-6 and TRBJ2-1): DAGVTQSPTHLIKTRGQQVTLRCSPKSGHDTVSWYQQALGQGPQFIFQYYEEEERQRGNFPDRFSGHQFPNYSSELNVNALLLGDSALYLCASSTDRGEQFFGPGTRLTVL.